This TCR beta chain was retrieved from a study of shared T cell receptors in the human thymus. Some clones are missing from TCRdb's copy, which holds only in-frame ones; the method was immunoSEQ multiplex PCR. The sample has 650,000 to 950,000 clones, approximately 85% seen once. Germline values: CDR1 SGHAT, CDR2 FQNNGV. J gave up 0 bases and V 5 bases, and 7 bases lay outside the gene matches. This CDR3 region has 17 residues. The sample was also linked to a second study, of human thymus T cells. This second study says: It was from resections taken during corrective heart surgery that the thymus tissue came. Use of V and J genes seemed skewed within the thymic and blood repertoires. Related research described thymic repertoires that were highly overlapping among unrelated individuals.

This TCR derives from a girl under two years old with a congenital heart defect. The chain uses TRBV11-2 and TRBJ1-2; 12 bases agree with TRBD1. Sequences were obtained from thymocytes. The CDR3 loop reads CASSLRDRGPSNYGYTF. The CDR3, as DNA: TGTGCCAGCAGCCTCCGGGACAGGGGGCCCTCTAACTATGGCTACACCTTC.